The next 29 T cell receptor beta chains were all read from a single sample in a study of PD-1 blockade in classical Hodgkin lymphoma. The time point here: cycle 4 day 1 (C4D1), after less than 7 weeks of nivolumab. Following autologous stem cell transplantation, relapse occurred in every patient, and exposure to brentuximab vedotin varied. Sequencing used immunoSEQ multiplex PCR; TCRdb keeps in-frame clones, though not all of them. The sample lists under 35,000 clones; 70% to 80% were seen once. Source: peripheral blood mononuclear cells (PBMCs), taken before the fourth cycle of nivolumab. The receptors stem from a human donor with classical Hodgkin lymphoma.

The rearrangement links TRBV30 to TRBJ1-1; D is possibly TRBD1 (5 bases). The V end was cut by 0 bases, the J end by 5 bases, with 7 bases between. The CDR3 is 12 amino acids. Germline V gene sequence: CDR1 GTSNPN, CDR2 SVGIG (reference sequence). CDR3 in amino acids: CAWSVGGTEAFF. The DNA for the CDR3 is TGTGCCTGGAGTGTCGGGGGGACTGAAGCTTTCTTT. The full variable domain, in which reference TRBV30 and TRBJ1-1 provide the parts outside the CDR3, is SQTIHQWPATLVQPVGSPLSLECTVEGTSNPNLYWYRQAAGRGLQLLFYSVGIGQISSEVPQNLSASRPQDRQFILSSKKLLLSDSGFYLCAWSVGGTEAFFGQGTRLTVV.

V gene TRBV14 combines with J gene TRBJ2-3; the match to TRBD2 covers 12 bases. This CDR3 has 17 amino acids. Germline V gene sequence: CDR1 SGHDN, CDR2 FVKESK. The junction had 9 bases not matched to a gene; V was cut back by 5 bases and J by 3 bases. The CDR3: CASSTLPTSGGTDTQYF. In DNA, the CDR3 is TGTGCCAGCAGCACCTTACCGACTAGCGGGGGAACAGATACGCAGTATTTT.

The chain joins TRBV10-3 to TRBJ1-5, with D hard to call. Germline CDR1 is ENHRY and CDR2 is SYGVKD. The length of the CDR3 is 14 residues. V was pared by 4 bases and J by 7 bases, with 14 bases between. The CDR3 DNA reads as TGTGCCATCAGTGTGGCTGGATTAGGGCAGCCCCAGCATTTT. Translated: CAISVAGLGQPQHF.

The rearrangement uses TRBV19 and TRBJ2-2; tentatively, D is TRBD1 (5 bases). The CDR3 is 14 residues long. Trimming removed 10 bases at V and 6 bases at J, with 18 bases between. In germline, CDR1 is LNHDA, CDR2 SQIVND (reference sequence). DNA for the CDR3: TGTGCCACCCGAGACAGCGCGCGCGCCGGGGAGCTGTTTTTT. Amino acid sequence: CATRDSARAGELFF.

This clone was picked up a small number of times. V and J are TRBV7-6 and TRBJ2-3; possibly TRBD1 for D (6 bases). This CDR3 is built from 15 residues. The V and J ends lost 0 bases and 5 bases respectively, with 12 bases between them. Germline lookup yields CDR1 SGHVS and CDR2 FNYEAQ. CDR3 amino acids: CASSLAQGYEDTQYF. The CDR3 DNA follows: TGTGCCAGCAGCTTAGCACAGGGATACGAAGATACGCAGTATTTT.

The chain joins TRBV13 to TRBJ2-3, with 7 bases lining up with TRBD2. The V segment lost 4 bases and the J segment 7 bases; nucleotides outside the gene matches: 17. In germline, CDR1 is PRHDT, CDR2 FYEKMQ (reference sequence). CDR3 length: 17 residues. As DNA, the CDR3 is TGTGCCAGCAGCTCCTCTTGGGAGCGGGGTCCACAGAATACGCAGTATTTT. Translation: CASSSSWERGPQNTQYF.

The rearrangement uses TRBV7-2 and TRBJ2-3; D is undetermined. This CDR3 is 15 amino acids long. Deletions cut 3 bases from V and 3 bases from J, with 13 bases between. Germline assignment: CDR1 SGHTA and CDR2 FQGNSA. Written as DNA, the CDR3 is TGTGCCAGCAGCTTCCGGACCAGCGTAACAGATACGCAGTATTTT. Translating it yields CASSFRTSVTDTQYF.

The J gene is TRBJ2-1, the V gene TRBV6-5; D call uncertain. CDR3 length: 13 residues. Germline assignment: CDR1 MNHEY and CDR2 SVGAGI. V was shortened by 2 bases and J by 2 bases, with 4 bases between the two germline ends. The CDR3 spells CASSYVPYNEQFF. In DNA form, the CDR3 reads TGTGCCAGCAGTTACGTGCCCTACAATGAGCAGTTCTTC.

The chain has TRBV11-2 and TRBJ2-3; 7 bases fit TRBD2. CDR3 length: 17 residues. With V trimmed by 3 bases and J by 0 bases, 9 bases remained unmatched. CDR1 is SGHAT, CDR2 FQNNGV, per germline. CDR3 in DNA: TGTGCCAGCAGCTTGGGAGGGCGCGGCCCCAGCACAGATACGCAGTATTTT. Its translation: CASSLGGRGPSTDTQYF.

The chain joins TRBV5-6 to TRBJ2-5; maybe TRBD1 (7 bases). This CDR3 is 14 amino acids long. The ends were cut back, 4 bases at V and 5 bases at J, with 15 bases in the middle. From germline, CDR1 is SGHDT and CDR2 YYEEEE. In DNA, the CDR3 is TGTGCCAGCAGCGACGGACAGGAGGGGGAGACCCAGTACTTC. Encoded protein: CASSDGQEGETQYF.

The chain has TRBV4-2 and TRBJ1-2; no clear D. Trimming removed 4 bases from V and 8 bases from J, with 11 bases in between. Germline CDR1 is LGHNA and CDR2 is YNFKEQ. This CDR3 comprises 12 residues. DNA for the CDR3: TGTGCCAGCAGCCCCGGACGGGGAGGCTACACCTTC. Residues: CASSPGRGGYTF.

CDR3 amino acids: CATTTGVDGNTIYF. In DNA, the CDR3 is TGTGCCACTACAACAGGGGTTGACGGGAACACCATATATTTT. This chain links TRBV28 with TRBJ1-3; 7 nucleotides agree with TRBD1. V trimming: 10 bases; J trimming: 7 bases; junction bases outside the gene matches: 13. Germline V gene sequence: CDR1 MDHEN, CDR2 SYDVKM. The CDR3 runs to 14 residues.

The chain uses TRBV6-9 and TRBJ2-7; D is tentatively TRBD1 or TRBD2 (5 bases each). With 3 bases removed from V and 12 bases from J, the gap between germline ends came to 15 bases. Germline CDR1 MNHGY, CDR2 SVAAGI. The CDR3 runs to 12 residues. As DNA, the CDR3 is TGTGCCAGCAGTTACTCGTCTGGGGGATTGTACTTC. Its translation: CASSYSSGGLYF.

The J gene is TRBJ2-1, the V gene TRBV5-1; 9 bases match TRBD2. This CDR3 region has 15 residues. The trim removed 0 bases at V and 7 bases at J, leaving 5 bases unmatched. Germline values: CDR1 SGHRS, CDR2 YFSETQ. Here the CDR3 reads CASSLAGGGANEQFF. Written as DNA, the CDR3 is TGCGCCAGCAGCTTGGCTGGCGGGGGGGCAAATGAGCAGTTCTTC.

This clone has just a few counts. The chain uses TRBV5-4 and TRBJ1-1; D remains unclear. There are 11 residues in the CDR3. V lost 0 bases to trimming and J lost 11 bases, with 8 bases between them. Germline CDR1 SGHNT, CDR2 YYREEE (reference sequence). The CDR3 region has the DNA TGTGCCAGCAGCTTGGGGGAGGCGGCTTTCTTT. Protein sequence: CASSLGEAAFF.

V and J are TRBV4-2 and TRBJ2-4, with D unclear. From germline, CDR1 is LGHNA and CDR2 YNFKEQ. Trimming shortened V by 0 bases and J by 0 bases, and 15 bases separated the two germline ends. The CDR3 is 18 residues long. The chain's CDR3 is CASSQDTQQNLAKNIQYF. CDR3 bases: TGTGCCAGCAGCCAAGATACTCAGCAGAATTTAGCCAAAAACATTCAGTACTTC.

V and J are TRBV9 and TRBJ2-3; 7 positions agree with TRBD2. J gave up 2 bases and V 6 bases, and 6 bases lay outside the gene matches. This CDR3 spans 14 amino acids. Germline lookup yields CDR1 SGDLS and CDR2 YYNGEE. The CDR3 loop reads CASTTSAFTDTQYF. The CDR3 nucleotides read TGTGCCAGCACTACTAGCGCATTCACAGATACGCAGTATTTT.

This clone has only a few counts. The chain has TRBV28 and TRBJ2-1; 8 bases are shared with TRBD2. Germline V gene data show CDR1 as MDHEN and CDR2 as SYDVKM. The CDR3 runs to 16 residues. The V and J ends lost 4 bases and 6 bases, in that order; junction bases with no gene match: 11. The CDR3 DNA reads as TGTGCCAGCAGTTCTCCCGGGACTAGAGGTCTCAATGAGCAGTTCTTC. Protein: CASSSPGTRGLNEQFF.

The chain recombines TRBV5-5 with TRBJ1-2; D may be TRBD1 (6 bases). The CDR3 has 14 amino acids. Trimming took off 4 bases at V and 7 bases at J, with 17 bases between the two ends. Germline V lookup: CDR1 SGHKS, CDR2 YYEKEE (reference sequence). CDR3 nucleotides: TGTGCCAGCAGCCCTGACAGGAGGGAAGGTGGCTACACCTTC. Residues: CASSPDRREGGYTF. Together with reference TRBV5-5 and TRBJ1-2, the CDR3 gives the full variable domain: DAGVTQSPTHLIKTRGQQVTLRCSPISGHKSVSWYQQVLGQGPQFIFQYYEKEERGRGNFPDRFSARQFPNYSSELNVNALLLGDSALYLCASSPDRREGGYTFGSGTRLTVV.

There are a few counts of this clone. V and J are TRBV4-1 and TRBJ1-1, with 7 bases identical to TRBD1. The CDR3 covers 14 residues. Germline assignment: CDR1 MGHRA and CDR2 YSYEKL. The trim removed 2 bases at V and 3 bases at J, leaving 3 bases unmatched. The DNA for the CDR3 is TGCGCCAGCAGCCAACCCACAGGGGACACTGAAGCTTTCTTT. It yields the protein CASSQPTGDTEAFF.

The V call is TRBV9, the J call TRBJ2-1; TRBD1 might be the D (6 bases). The CDR3 runs 14 residues. V was shortened by 0 bases and J by 10 bases, with 14 bases between the two germline ends. CDR1 is SGDLS and CDR2 is YYNGEE in the germline V gene. DNA for the CDR3: TGTGCCAGCAGCGTAGGGGTTCTAGGGGGAGAGCAGTTCTTC. This codes for CASSVGVLGGEQFF.

V is TRBV7-3 and J is TRBJ2-3, with 13 positions matching TRBD2. The V and J ends lost 6 bases and 4 bases, in that order; junction bases with no gene match: 4. Germline assignment: CDR1 SGHTA and CDR2 FQGTGA. CDR3 size: 15 residues. The CDR3 coding sequence is TGTGCCAGCAGTCTCACTAGCGGGAGGGCAGATACGCAGTATTTT. Translated: CASSLTSGRADTQYF.

The gene calls are TRBV19 and TRBJ2-7; a weak D match, TRBD2 (6 bases). The CDR3 is 14 residues long. Germline loops: CDR1 LNHDA, CDR2 SQIVND (reference sequence). The V end lost 1 base, the J end lost 4 bases, and 11 bases lay between the germline ends. CDR3 residues: CASSIAGVEYEQYF. The CDR3 DNA is TGTGCCAGTAGTATAGCGGGAGTTGAATACGAGCAGTACTTC. The variable domain in full, completed from reference TRBV19 and TRBJ2-7, reads DGGITQSPKYLFRKEGQNVTLSCEQNLNHDAMYWYRQDPGQGLRLIYYSQIVNDFQKGDIAEGYSVSREKKESFPLTVTSAQKNPTAFYLCASSIAGVEYEQYFGPGTRLTVT.

The chain couples TRBV5-1 to TRBJ1-3, with TRBD1 identical over 9 bases. Germline V CDR1 and CDR2: SGHRS, YFSETQ. The CDR3 spans 14 residues. V lost 4 bases, J lost 4 bases, and 3 bases stayed unmatched. CDR3: CASSPGTGGNTIYF. The CDR3 bases are TGCGCCAGCAGCCCGGGGACAGGGGGAAACACCATATATTTT.

The chain combines TRBV21-1 with TRBJ2-3; the D call TRBD1 from the table was never checked on the DNA. TRBV21-1 is shown as a pseudogene. This CDR3 has 19 residues. DNA for the CDR3: TGTGCCAGCACCTTATCTTTTACAGGGGAGACTCACGGCACAGATACGCAGTATTTT. As protein: CASTLSFTGETHGTDTQYF.

This clone was observed a few times. The chain uses TRBV6-1 and TRBJ2-7, with D possibly called TRBD1 or TRBD2 (5 bases each). There are 14 residues in the CDR3. The V gene lost 7 bases and the J gene lost 2 bases, with 15 bases spanning the gap. Germline values: CDR1 MNHNS, CDR2 SASEGT. The CDR3 nucleotides are TGTGCCAGCAATCTCGGGAAGGGGCCCTACGAGCAGTACTTC. Its protein is CASNLGKGPYEQYF.

This sequence joins TRBV29-1 and TRBJ2-7; tentative D call: TRBD2 (6 bases). Germline V gene lookup returns CDR1 SQVTM and CDR2 ANQGSEA. The CDR3 runs 13 residues. Trimming left V 3 bases short and J 3 bases short, with 12 bases between. The CDR3 protein is CSVDLGGDYEQYF. The CDR3, as DNA: TGCAGCGTTGACCTCGGAGGGGACTACGAGCAGTACTTC.

The V and J genes are TRBV5-6 and TRBJ1-6, with 7 bases lining up with TRBD1. The CDR3 is made up of 16 amino acids. With V trimmed by 4 bases and J by 4 bases, 8 bases remained unmatched. Germline V gives CDR1 SGHDT, CDR2 YYEEEE. In DNA form, the CDR3 reads TGTGCCAGCAGCCCCGGGACAGATCTATATAATTCACCCCTCCACTTT. This sequence encodes CASSPGTDLYNSPLHF.

The chain is built from TRBV10-3 and TRBJ2-6; D not certain. The CDR3 has 14 residues. The V gene lost 4 bases and the J gene lost 1 base, with 5 bases spanning the gap. In germline, CDR1 is ENHRY, CDR2 SYGVKD. The CDR3 here is CAISVQSGANVLTF. The CDR3 DNA reads as TGTGCCATCAGTGTTCAGTCTGGGGCCAACGTCCTGACTTTC.